The 22 T cell receptor beta chains presented below share a single source sample, sequenced in a study of blood T cell repertoires in COVID-19. Clones were sequenced by immunoSEQ multiplex PCR, and TCRdb holds only the in-frame ones, with some missing. The repertoire includes more than 300,000 clones, approximately 84% of them detected once, and about 4.6% sits in the top ten. Sequenced input: PBMCs or T cells enriched from blood (not recorded which). All receptors derive from a man aged 30 to 39 who had recovered from COVID-19.

The chain carries TRBV3-1 (or the pseudogene TRBV3-2) and TRBJ1-3; 7 bases map to TRBD1. J gave up 0 bases and V 3 bases, and 8 bases lay outside the gene matches. CDR1 and CDR2 (germline): LGHDT, YNNKEL (reference sequence). The length of the CDR3 is 17 residues. The CDR3 loop is CASSQERDSNSGNTIYF. CDR3 bases: TGTGCCAGCAGCCAGGAAAGGGACAGTAACTCTGGAAACACCATATATTTT.

Notes on this clone: One junction end disagrees with the germline gene, perhaps due to a read error. The J gene is TRBJ2-2, the V gene TRBV19; TRBD1 agrees at 7 bases. Germline V gene data show CDR1 as LNHDA and CDR2 as SQIVND (reference sequence). The CDR3 sequence is 15 residues long. The CDR3 DNA reads as TGTGCCAGTAGTCTAGAAGGGGGCCGGACCGGGGAGCTGTTTTTT. Residues: CASSLEGGRTGELFF.

This chain links TRBV7-6 with TRBJ2-1; tentative D call: TRBD2 (6 bases). The V gene lost 4 bases and the J gene lost 1 base, with 20 bases spanning the gap. This CDR3 contains 18 residues. Germline V CDR1 and CDR2: SGHVS, FNYEAQ. CDR3 amino acids: CASSSPGGIRTSYNEQFF. The CDR3 coding sequence is TGTGCCAGCAGCTCCCCAGGAGGGATTCGGACGTCCTACAATGAGCAGTTCTTC.

The chain links TRBV10-1 to TRBJ1-1; tentative D call: TRBD1 (5 bases). Trimming took off 3 bases at V and 3 bases at J, with 17 bases between the two ends. Germline values: CDR1 WNHNN, CDR2 SYGVQD (reference sequence). The CDR3 is 16 residues long. CDR3 loop: CASSDFEVRGYTEAFF. The CDR3, as DNA: TGCGCCAGCAGTGACTTTGAGGTCCGGGGGTACACTGAAGCTTTCTTT.

The chain combines TRBV25-1 with TRBJ1-2, with D maybe TRBD1 (6 bases). This CDR3 has 14 amino acids. Between the trimmed V and J ends, which lost 4 bases and 8 bases, there was a span of 17 bases. Germline V gives CDR1 MGHDK, CDR2 SYGVNS. DNA of the CDR3: TGTGCCAGCAGTGCCCGGGACACAATTAGGGGCTACACCTTC. As protein: CASSARDTIRGYTF.

The chain joins TRBV11-2 to TRBJ2-1; TRBD2 matches at 9 bases. This CDR3 contains 14 residues. Germline assignment: CDR1 SGHAT and CDR2 FQNNGV. V lost 5 bases and J lost 9; bases outside the gene matches: 8. The CDR3 DNA sequence: TGTGCCAGCAGCCCTCTAGCGGGGTTTGGTGAGCAGTTCTTC. Its protein product is CASSPLAGFGEQFF.

CDR3 in amino acids: CASSVRQGSSSKTEAFF. As DNA, the CDR3 is TGTGCCAGTAGTGTGCGTCAGGGGTCCTCATCGAAGACTGAAGCTTTCTTT. The chain links TRBV19 to TRBJ1-1; D is perhaps TRBD1 (6 bases). This CDR3 region has 17 residues. V dropped 5 bases and J dropped 5 bases, with 24 bases sitting between them. Germline V gene sequence: CDR1 LNHDA, CDR2 SQIVND (reference sequence). The whole variable domain, remainder taken from reference TRBV19 and TRBJ1-1, is DGGITQSPKYLFRKEGQNVTLSCEQNLNHDAMYWYRQDPGQGLRLIYYSQIVNDFQKGDIAEGYSVSREKKESFPLTVTSAQKNPTAFYLCASSVRQGSSSKTEAFFGQGTRLTVV.

The chain employs TRBV2 and TRBJ1-2; no reliable D call. Trimming took off 3 bases at V and 8 bases at J, with 10 bases between the two ends. CDR1 is SNHLY, CDR2 FYNNEI, per germline. The CDR3 extends over 12 amino acids. This CDR3 reads CASSDGGQGYTF. CDR3 nucleotides: TGTGCCAGCAGTGATGGAGGCCAGGGCTACACCTTC.

The rearrangement joins TRBV6-5 to TRBJ1-1; no firm D call. Trimming removed 5 bases at V and 0 bases at J, with 7 bases between. Germline V gene lookup returns CDR1 MNHEY and CDR2 SVGAGI. The CDR3 consists of 13 residues. CDR3 nucleotide sequence: TGTGCCAGCAGTCCAGAAATGAACACTGAAGCTTTCTTT. Encoded protein: CASSPEMNTEAFF.

This clone has a single count. V usage is TRBV15 and J usage is TRBJ2-3; TRBD2 agrees at 10 bases. V lost 3 bases to trimming and J lost 8 bases; unmatched junction nucleotides: 8. This CDR3 is built from 15 residues. Germline V CDR1 and CDR2: LNHNV, YYDKDF (reference sequence). The CDR3 reads CATSRTPGLAVTQYF. For the CDR3, the DNA is TGTGCCACCAGCAGGACACCCGGACTAGCGGTTACGCAGTATTTT.

This clone was seen only once. The rearrangement uses TRBV7-8 and TRBJ2-4; 8 nucleotides match TRBD2. Germline V gene lookup returns CDR1 SGHVS and CDR2 FQNEAQ. The CDR3 totals 19 residues. With 2 bases clipped from V and 1 base from J, the junction kept 13 bases outside the gene matches. CDR3 amino acids: CASSLPVSREVFAKNIQYF. Written as DNA, the CDR3 is TGTGCCAGCAGCTTACCCGTCTCGCGGGAGGTGTTTGCCAAAAACATTCAGTACTTC.

This chain connects TRBV7-9 to TRBJ2-2; D is uncertain. The CDR3 totals 11 residues. With 0 bases removed from V and 14 bases from J, the gap between germline ends came to 7 bases. CDR1 SEHNR and CDR2 FQNEAQ come from the germline V gene (reference sequence). The CDR3 DNA reads TGTGCCAGCAGCTTAGCAGACTTACTGTTTTTT. Amino acid sequence: CASSLADLLFF.

The chain has TRBV7-9 and TRBJ1-3; 8 positions match TRBD1. V lost 2 bases, J lost 0 bases, and 3 bases stayed unmatched. Germline CDR1 and CDR2: SEHNR and FQNEAQ (reference sequence). This CDR3 is 16 amino acids long. The CDR3 loop is CASSLQGAVSGNTIYF. The DNA for the CDR3 is TGTGCCAGCAGCTTACAGGGGGCCGTCTCTGGAAACACCATATATTTT. Full variable domain (rest looked up from reference TRBV7-9 and TRBJ1-3): DTGVSQNPRHKITKRGQNVTFRCDPISEHNRLYWYRQTLGQGPEFLTYFQNEAQLEKSRLLSDRFSAERPKGSFSTLEIQRTEQGDSAMYLCASSLQGAVSGNTIYFGEGSWLTVV.

V gene TRBV7-2 combines with J gene TRBJ2-3; 10 nucleotides match TRBD1. The V and J ends lost 5 bases and 4 bases, in that order; junction bases with no gene match: 3. Germline V gene lookup returns CDR1 SGHTA and CDR2 FQGNSA. CDR3 length equals 14 residues. CDR3 bases: TGTGCCAGCAGCCAAGGACAGGGGGCAGATACGCAGTATTTT. It specifies CASSQGQGADTQYF.

Only one count was recorded for this clone. The genes are TRBV6-5 and TRBJ1-1; TRBD1 matches at 10 bases. The germline gives CDR1 MNHEY, CDR2 SVGAGI. The CDR3 covers 13 residues. V lost 8 bases and J lost 7; bases outside the gene matches: 7. The CDR3: CASCRDRGLEAFF. As DNA, the CDR3 is TGTGCCAGCTGCCGGGACAGGGGACTTGAAGCTTTCTTT.

The J gene is TRBJ2-1, the V gene TRBV15, with TRBD1 as a possible D gene (5 bases). V lost 1 base, J lost 4 bases, and 11 bases lay in between. In germline, CDR1 is LNHNV, CDR2 YYDKDF (reference sequence). The CDR3 runs to 15 residues. CDR3 coding DNA: TGTGCCACCAGCAGAGGGGCAGGGTCTTACAATGAGCAGTTCTTC. Amino acid sequence: CATSRGAGSYNEQFF.

The chain joins TRBV12-3 or TRBV12-4 to TRBJ2-5, with D possibly being TRBD2 (6 bases). There are 13 residues in the CDR3. Trimming left V 3 bases short and J 4 bases short, with 9 bases between. The CDR3 DNA sequence: TGTGCCAGCAGTTTCGTGGGGGGAGAGACCCAGTACTTC. Amino acid sequence: CASSFVGGETQYF.

This clone was seen once. The gene calls are TRBV6-5 and TRBJ1-4; the D gene is possibly TRBD1 (6 bases). The CDR3 has 15 residues. Germline values: CDR1 MNHEY, CDR2 SVGAGI. V lost 2 bases and J 8 bases, leaving 15 bases between the germline ends. The CDR3: CASSYGPGQSEKLFF. CDR3 DNA sequence: TGTGCCAGCAGTTACGGACCGGGACAAAGCGAAAAACTGTTTTTT.

This clone was seen more than once but under ten times. The rearrangement joins TRBV4-1 to TRBJ2-1; D ambiguous. The CDR3 runs 17 residues. Trimming took 0 bases from V and 0 from J, leaving 12 bases between them. From germline, CDR1 is MGHRA and CDR2 YSYEKL. CDR3 sequence reads: CASSQEASSISYNEQFF. Here the CDR3 DNA reads TGCGCCAGCAGCCAAGAGGCTAGTAGTATCTCCTACAATGAGCAGTTCTTC.

V and J are TRBV19 and TRBJ1-1, with a weak D call TRBD1 (6 bases). The V and J ends lost 8 bases and 4 bases respectively, with 11 bases between them. The CDR3 contains 12 residues. The germline V gene has CDR1 LNHDA and CDR2 SQIVND (reference sequence). For the CDR3, the DNA is TGTGCCAGTGGTCGAGGGGGCACTGAAGCTTTCTTT. Amino acid sequence: CASGRGGTEAFF.

This clone was detected a few times. The chain couples TRBV4-2 to TRBJ1-4; 9 bases agree with TRBD1. This CDR3 spans 16 amino acids. Germline-derived CDR1 and CDR2 are LGHNA and YNFKEQ. V shed 1 base and J 4 bases; nucleotides not matched to a gene: 4. The CDR3: CASSQVQGAGNEKLFF. The CDR3 DNA follows: TGTGCCAGCAGCCAAGTACAGGGGGCAGGTAATGAAAAACTGTTTTTT.

The chain recombines TRBV6-4 with TRBJ2-3; a possible D gene is TRBD2 (6 bases). Trimming pared 7 bases from V and 6 bases from J, leaving 17 bases between. Per germline, CDR1 MRHNA and CDR2 SNTAGT. This CDR3 has 14 amino acids. The CDR3 DNA is TGTGCCAGCACTATAATGGGAGGATCGGATACGCAGTATTTT. Its translation: CASTIMGGSDTQYF.